This T cell receptor beta chain was sequenced in a study of radiotherapy plus CTLA-4 blockade in lung cancer. Across the whole study: Objective responses arose in 15% to 20% of patients, and around 32% experienced disease control. The study, taken as a whole, reports: Blood saw expansion of tumor-derived TCR clones after radiotherapy plus ipilimumab. It was early blood T cell clone dynamics, with interferon-beta, that reportedly best predicted response.

Trimming removed 0 bases at V and 2 bases at J, with 4 bases between. The CDR3 loop spans 13 amino acids. Germline V lookup: CDR1 LGHNA, CDR2 YSLEER. CTLA-4 blockade with ipilimumab, together with focal radiation, was given to patients with chemo-refractory metastatic non-small-cell lung cancer. Sequencing was performed with immunoSEQ multiplex PCR; in TCRdb, only in-frame clones are kept and a portion is missing. The sample shows about 39,000 clones, just under 80% of them seen only once. Details on this clone: Antigen unknown.

Sequencing was performed on peripheral blood, taken from a patient treated with radiotherapy plus ipilimumab. This chain links TRBV4-3 with TRBJ1-2, with D hard to call. This receptor was identified in a human donor with non-small cell lung cancer that progressed on radiotherapy plus ipilimumab. The CDR3 DNA sequence: TGCGCCAGCAGCCAAGATCCGAACTATGGCTACACCTTC. It yields the protein CASSQDPNYGYTF.